One and the same sample provided the 20 T cell receptor beta chains below, sequenced in a study of cytomegalovirus exposure and HLA in healthy donors (dated by TCRdb to about 2017). The library came from the immunoSEQ multiplex PCR assay. A mixture of 60 forward primers for TCR Vbeta segments and 13 reverse primers for TCR Jbeta segments was used in the multiplex PCR. Imported from immuneACCESS, the table was reduced by TCRdb to in-frame sequences with V and J called. These copies leave out some clones; in studies compared against another copy, an unresolved V gene accounts for under half, and the cause of the remainder is not known. The sample contains 100,000 to 150,000 clones, around 73% of them found a single time. Roughly 1.5% of the sample goes to the ten largest clones. The sample was PBMCs. Receptor source: a female donor in good health and CMV-seronegative.

The chain combines TRBV4-2 with TRBJ1-1, with a tentative D call TRBD1 (6 bases). The CDR3 has 14 residues. V lost 0 bases and J lost 7, with 12 bases in between. The V gene's germline CDR1 is LGHNA and CDR2 YNFKEQ. CDR3 in amino acids: CASSQDGGEGEAFF. CDR3 bases: TGTGCCAGCAGCCAAGATGGGGGCGAAGGTGAAGCTTTCTTT.

The genes are TRBV6-5 and TRBJ2-7; no firm D call. Germline V lookup: CDR1 MNHEY, CDR2 SVGAGI. CDR3 length: 13 residues. Trimming cost V 2 bases and J 4 bases, with 9 bases left between them. The chain's CDR3 is CASSYSVGYEQYF. CDR3 sequence (DNA): TGTGCCAGCAGTTACAGTGTCGGGTACGAGCAGTACTTC.

The V gene is TRBV6-4, the J gene TRBJ1-3; D is ambiguous. The V gene lost 4 bases and the J gene lost 1 base, with 5 bases spanning the gap. This CDR3 contains 13 residues. Germline V gives CDR1 MRHNA, CDR2 SNTAGT. This chain's CDR3 is CASSANSGNTIYF. DNA of the CDR3: TGTGCCAGCAGTGCCAATTCTGGAAACACCATATATTTT.

This chain connects TRBV5-1 to TRBJ2-1; 7 nucleotides line up with TRBD1. With V trimmed by 5 bases and J by 7 bases, 6 bases remained unmatched. Looked up from germline, CDR1 is SGHRS and CDR2 is YFSETQ. This CDR3 has 13 amino acids. This CDR3 reads CASRPGQPNEQFF. DNA of the CDR3: TGCGCCAGCAGACCGGGACAGCCTAATGAGCAGTTCTTC.

The chain combines TRBV2 with TRBJ1-1; maybe TRBD1 (5 bases). V lost 5 bases and J lost 1, with 8 bases in between. The germline gives CDR1 SNHLY, CDR2 FYNNEI. The CDR3 covers 13 residues. The CDR3 sequence is CASSSQGNTEAFF. CDR3 nucleotide sequence: TGTGCCAGCAGTTCCCAGGGGAACACTGAAGCTTTCTTT.

V usage is TRBV28 and J usage is TRBJ2-2; the D is unclear. Per the germline V gene, CDR1 is MDHEN and CDR2 is SYDVKM. With 3 bases removed from V and 7 bases from J, the gap between germline ends came to 6 bases. The CDR3 is 12 amino acids. CDR3 sequence (DNA): TGTGCCAGCAGTTTGTACGGCGGGGAGCTGTTTTTT. This encodes CASSLYGGELFF. The full variable domain, rest sourced from reference TRBV28 and TRBJ2-2, is DVKVTQSSRYLVKRTGEKVFLECVQDMDHENMFWYRQDPGLGLRLIYFSYDVKMKEKGDIPEGYSVSREKKERFSLILESASTNQTSMYLCASSLYGGELFFGEGSRLTVL.

The chain couples TRBV6-5 to TRBJ2-3, with D tentatively TRBD1 (5 bases). This CDR3 is 14 amino acids long. The germline V and J ends were trimmed by 6 bases and 2 bases, with 12 bases remaining between them. Germline V gives CDR1 MNHEY, CDR2 SVGAGI. CDR3 residues: CASSDSFITDTQYF. CDR3 nucleotides: TGTGCCAGCAGCGACAGCTTTATCACAGATACGCAGTATTTT.

This chain uses TRBV4-2 with TRBJ2-1; TRBD2 aligns across 7 bases. This CDR3 spans 15 amino acids. Trimming removed 4 bases from V and 3 bases from J; junction bases left unmatched: 6. Looked up from germline, CDR1 is LGHNA and CDR2 is YNFKEQ. The CDR3 sequence is CASSRRDYFYNEQFF. CDR3 in DNA: TGTGCCAGCAGCCGCCGGGACTATTTCTACAATGAGCAGTTCTTC.

The chain links TRBV19 to TRBJ2-6; D is uncertain. Germline loops: CDR1 LNHDA, CDR2 SQIVND (reference sequence). The CDR3 extends over 15 amino acids. V lost 7 bases to trimming and J lost 3 bases, with 13 bases between them. DNA of the CDR3: TGTGCCAGTACTCTCCCAGGAAGTGGGGCCAACGTCCTGACTTTC. Encoded protein: CASTLPGSGANVLTF.

This chain uses TRBV5-5 with TRBJ2-7; maybe TRBD2 (6 bases). The V gene lost 4 bases and the J gene lost 1 base, with 12 bases spanning the gap. Germline CDR1 SGHKS, CDR2 YYEKEE (reference sequence). This CDR3 comprises 14 residues. The CDR3 region is CASSRSGASYEQYF. The CDR3, as DNA: TGTGCCAGCAGCCGCTCGGGAGCTTCCTACGAGCAGTACTTC.

The chain links TRBV7-8 to TRBJ1-5; 9 nucleotides match TRBD1. CDR3 length equals 19 residues. The V gene end was trimmed by 3 bases and the J gene end by 0 bases; junction bases not matched to a gene: 12. Germline CDR1 SGHVS, CDR2 FQNEAQ. CDR3 nucleotide sequence: TGTGCCAGCAGCTTGCGGGACAGGGCGACTCTATATAGCAATCAGCCCCAGCATTTT. It yields the protein CASSLRDRATLYSNQPQHF.

This sequence joins TRBV6-5 and TRBJ1-2; D gene ambiguous. The V gene's germline CDR1 is MNHEY and CDR2 SVGAGI. There are 12 residues in the CDR3. Deletions cut 6 bases from V and 8 bases from J, with 13 bases between. CDR3 nucleotide sequence: TGTGCCAGCAGGGGAGTATCGGGAGGCTACACCTTC. Protein sequence: CASRGVSGGYTF.

This chain joins TRBV6-1 and TRBJ2-7, with 9 bases matching TRBD1. V lost 6 bases and J lost 3; bases outside the gene matches: 6. The CDR3 extends over 14 amino acids. In germline, CDR1 is MNHNS, CDR2 SASEGT. The CDR3, as DNA: TGTGCCAGCAGGTCGACAGGGGGAAACTACGAGCAGTACTTC. This codes for CASRSTGGNYEQYF.

This clone was seen more than once but under ten times. The rearrangement uses TRBV28 and TRBJ2-5; 9 bases line up with TRBD1. CDR3 size: 14 residues. V was pared by 6 bases and J by 4 bases, with 6 bases of the junction left unmatched. Germline CDR1 is MDHEN and CDR2 is SYDVKM. CDR3: CASRGQGNPETQYF. The CDR3 DNA reads TGTGCCAGCAGGGGACAGGGAAATCCAGAGACCCAGTACTTC.

The V call is TRBV19, the J call TRBJ2-5; D possibly corresponds to TRBD2 (7 bases). The CDR3 is made up of 13 amino acids. V was cut by 5 bases and J by 5 bases, with 12 bases left in between. CDR1 is LNHDA and CDR2 is SQIVND in the germline V gene (reference sequence). In nucleotides, the CDR3 is TGTGCCAGTAGTGAGGGGGGGAGGGAGACCCAGTACTTC. Its protein product is CASSEGGRETQYF.

The gene calls are TRBV2 and TRBJ2-2; D is possibly TRBD1 (5 bases). The CDR3 runs 15 residues. Germline values: CDR1 SNHLY, CDR2 FYNNEI. Trimming removed 2 bases at V and 1 base at J, with 8 bases between. In DNA form, the CDR3 reads TGTGCCAGCAGTGAATTTAGGGGGAACACCGGGGAGCTGTTTTTT. Translating gives CASSEFRGNTGELFF.

The rearrangement uses TRBV7-9 and TRBJ1-4, with D unresolved. Trimming took 3 bases from V and 5 from J, leaving 7 bases between them. Per germline, CDR1 SEHNR and CDR2 FQNEAQ (reference sequence). The length of the CDR3 is 13 residues. The CDR3 sequence: CASSFRLNEKLFF. CDR3 in DNA: TGTGCCAGCAGCTTCAGACTGAATGAAAAACTGTTTTTT. Full variable domain (rest looked up from reference TRBV7-9 and TRBJ1-4): DTGVSQNPRHKITKRGQNVTFRCDPISEHNRLYWYRQTLGQGPEFLTYFQNEAQLEKSRLLSDRFSAERPKGSFSTLEIQRTEQGDSAMYLCASSFRLNEKLFFGSGTQLSVL.

J is TRBJ2-7 and V is TRBV18; 8 bases are a match to TRBD1. J lost 5 bases, V lost 3 bases, and 6 bases had no gene match. CDR3 length: 14 residues. Germline assignment: CDR1 KGHSH and CDR2 LQKENI. CDR3 nucleotides: TGTGCCAGCTCACCTAGGACAGGGCTAAACGAGCAGTACTTC. The encoded protein is CASSPRTGLNEQYF.

This clone is a singleton in its sample. The V gene is TRBV18, the J gene TRBJ2-1, with TRBD2 matching over 12 bases. Germline V gives CDR1 KGHSH, CDR2 LQKENI. V lost 3 bases to trimming and J lost 6 bases; unmatched junction nucleotides: 9. This CDR3 region has 17 residues. The CDR3 nucleotides are TGTGCCAGCTCACCTTGGACTAGCGGGAAAGGGAGCAATGAGCAGTTCTTC. The encoded protein is CASSPWTSGKGSNEQFF.

The chain recombines TRBV28 with TRBJ2-1; TRBD2 matches at 10 bases. CDR1 MDHEN and CDR2 SYDVKM come from the germline V gene. This CDR3 comprises 15 residues. Losses at the gene ends were 4 bases for V and 4 bases for J; bases not matched to a gene: 4. CDR3 DNA: TGTGCCAGCAGTTCTAGCGGGAGTTCTTACAATGAGCAGTTCTTC. Encoded protein: CASSSSGSSYNEQFF.